This T cell receptor beta chain derives from a study of T cell responses to AZD1222 COVID-19 vaccine (dated by TCRdb to about 2021). General notes on the study: AZD1222 recipients with second doses at about 4 weeks or about 12 weeks were pooled, because spike-specific TCR depth and breadth did not differ between schedules. A total of 233 trial participants underwent TCR sequencing, of whom about 210 had received two doses of AZD1222 and around 26 had received two doses of the MenACWY control vaccine. Trial participants were enrolled into age subgroups of 18-55, 56-69 and 70-plus years, which contained around 150, 28 and 57 TCR-sequenced participants, respectively. Summary of the overall study and its limitations: Nearly half of unique spike-specific TCRs reportedly recognized epitopes outside regions mutated in the B.1.351 and B.1.1.7 variants. Participants were mostly white British, with more females than males. The authors suggested clonal diversity may have been underestimated. CD4 TCRs associated with the vaccine covered the entire spike protein, and the dominant responses were in regions 160-218 and 743-854. Because no day 14 peak-response samples were available, the repertoires could be characterized only after the peak T cell response. A significant rise in spike-specific TCR breadth and depth was observed after two AZD1222 doses relative to day 0 and relative to MenACWY recipients. Conclusions about previously exposed vaccinees are limited, since just five to seven AZD1222 recipients were seropositive for SARS-CoV-2 at baseline. In the small 56-69-year group, the increase in depth fell short of significance, most likely because of low power.

Of note for this clone: Its antigen remains unidentified. No base qualities exist here, and no much larger clone lies one base off it.

The sample's time point label, decoded: baseline before first vaccination. The vaccinee samples were drawn from two UK trials, COV001 and COV002, one of which was a single-blind randomized controlled phase 2/3 trial testing AZD1222 (ChAdOx1 nCoV-19) in healthy adults. For TCRbeta chain sequencing, PBMC samples were collected from trial participants at day 0 and at day 28 after the second dose. The CDR3 regions of human TCRbeta chains were analyzed by immunosequencing. In the original analysis: TCRs in the repertoires were compared against a reference library of SARS-CoV-2-specific TCRs that had been generated with the MIRA antigen-specificity platform. Breadth was defined as the fraction of unique TCRs that were SARS-CoV-2-associated, and depth was defined as the fraction of total T cells that were SARS-CoV-2-associated. Each spike-specific TCR was assigned to its reactive spike region and to a CD4 or CD8 class using the MIRA data. Log10-transformed breadth and depth values were compared by one-way ANOVA with Sidak's multiple comparisons tests. TCRdb mirrors the immuneACCESS table, restricted to in-frame sequences. Some clones are absent from its copies; in checked studies, under half trace to an unresolved V gene, and the reason for the others is unknown. V, J and clone size are those of that table, while D and trimming were read from the DNA. Here the sample has around 150,000 clones; roughly 94% occur a single time. Roughly 1.2% of the sample is in the top ten clones.

From cysteine to phenylalanine, the CDR3 is 15 amino acids long. Only the CDR3 DNA is retained, 45 bases long and in frame from the first base. V lost 3 bases and J lost 8 bases, and the count of bases not matched to a germline gene is 9. Sequences SGHDN (CDR1) and FVKESK (CDR2) are obtained from the germline V gene. The specimen comprised peripheral blood, sampled on day 0 of AZD1222 vaccination. The sequence is built from TRBV14 and TRBJ1-4; 7 central nucleotides agree with TRBD1. The TCR originated in an adult in good health. The CDR3 amino acid sequence is: CASSQDGTVTEKLFF. The DNA reads as follows: TGTGCCAGCAGCCAGGACGGGACAGTCACCGAAAAACTGTTTTTT.